A single T cell receptor (beta chain) is shown here with its context. Antigen unknown. The PCR made use of 60 Vbeta and 13 Jbeta primers. Per the original data handling: A later analysis counted approximately 80 million unique TCR beta chains, some 11 million shared. The method was immunoSEQ multiplex PCR; TCRdb's version includes in-frame clones alone and lacks a portion of them. V and J calls and clone size are as listed in that table; D and trimming were resolved from the DNA. The table lists some 220,000 clones, 70% to 85% of them singletons. These data come from a study of cytomegalovirus exposure and HLA in healthy donors. About the study: Findings of an earlier analysis included 110 million or so unique TCR beta sequences from 170 million or so T cells.

The ends were cut back, 5 bases at V and 7 bases at J, with 18 bases in the middle. CDR3 length: 15 residues. Germline V gene data show CDR1 as MDHEN and CDR2 as SYDVKM. Study-level findings and limits: Usually a TCR sequence was rare, but some public TCRs were found in many donors. It was about 180 TCR beta chains that were listed as cytomegalovirus-associated.

The V gene is TRBV28, the J gene TRBJ1-5, with D possibly being TRBD1 (6 bases). This receptor was taken from a middle-aged woman in good health and CMV-seronegative. Sequencing was carried out using PBMCs. The CDR3 DNA sequence: TGTGCCAGCAGTGCCCTACAGGGTCCAAGGCAGCCCCAGCATTTT. Protein: CASSALQGPRQPQHF.